This T cell receptor (beta chain) was profiled in a study of T cell repertoires in cytomegalovirus infection (dated by TCRdb to the late 2010s). In the study overall: Alongside well-studied HLA-B-restricted epitopes, the peptide stimulations were aimed at recently identified HLA-C-restricted CMV epitopes, whose presentation resists viral immunomodulation. The HLA type of each donor mattered for the analysis, because public TCR beta signatures pointed to carriage of CMV infection along with the matching HLA type. On the study overall, not on this receptor specifically: In the ex vivo response, HLA-C-restricted CMV-specific TCR beta clonotypes were dominant, and in two of eight donors the single most frequent clonotype came from this HLA-C-restricted group. Cumulative frequency of public TCR beta family members discriminated carriers of CMV infection plus the relevant HLA type in this cohort and an independent approximately 360-donor cohort.

The sample's treatment or condition label is to be understood as: in vitro stimulation with specific CMV peptide epitopes to enrich CMV-specific T cells. Only one count was recorded for this clonotype. The target of this receptor is not known. The record has no base qualities; no much larger clone is one base away. One read represents weak support. Sequencer: Illumina HiSeq 1500. The raw public reads went through TCRdb reprocessing: fastp at Q25, MiXCR clone calling, in-frame beta chains kept. Under each unique CDR3 protein, matching rows form one entry showing the most common genes and DNA. Across this sample there are about 830,000 distinct CDR3 sequences, with 30% to 35% seen only once. The top ten clones comprise roughly 12% of the sample. CDR1 SGDLS and CDR2 YYNGEE are derived from the germline V gene. Trimming takes 0 bases from V and 1 base from J, and the germline ends sit 15 bases apart. Reading from cysteine to phenylalanine, the CDR3 counts 17 amino acids. Of all the DNA, just the CDR3 is kept, 51 bases in frame from base 1.

Source: cultured CD8+ T cells from PBMCs, taken from culture after CMV antigen stimulation. The sequence links TRBV9 to TRBJ2-3; the D gene is perhaps TRBD1, on 6 matching bases. This sequence originates from a human donor in good health (CMV status not recorded). Some clones in this sample may be carry-over from other donors' samples. For the CDR3, the sequence is CASSVVPAGAGTDTQYF. In nucleotides, the sequence is TGTGCCAGCAGCGTAGTACCGGCAGGGGCTGGCACAGATACGCAGTATTTT.